These 29 T cell receptor beta chains were all obtained from the same sample, sequenced in a study of blood T cell repertoires in COVID-19. The table came from immunoSEQ multiplex PCR; TCRdb's copy has only in-frame clones and leaves some out. The sample contains about 220,000 clones, 80% to 85% of which appear only once. Material for sequencing was peripheral blood. The receptor set was obtained from a woman aged 25-40 years who had recovered from COVID-19.

The rearrangement links TRBV7-3 to TRBJ2-1; perhaps TRBD2 as D (5 bases). Germline V gives CDR1 SGHTA, CDR2 FQGTGA. There are 15 residues in the CDR3. The V gene lost 0 bases and the J gene lost 2 bases, with 8 bases spanning the gap. DNA of the CDR3: TGTGCCAGCAGCTTAACTCTAGCCACCTACAATGAGCAGTTCTTC. It yields the protein CASSLTLATYNEQFF. Combining the CDR3 with reference TRBV7-3 and TRBJ2-1 gives the whole variable domain GAGVSQTPSNKVTEKGKYVELRCDPISGHTALYWYRQSLGQGPEFLIYFQGTGAADDSGLPNDRFFAVRPEGSVSTLKIQRTERGDSAVYLCASSLTLATYNEQFFGPGTRLTVL.

The CDR3 spells CASSSNRAEQETQYF. CDR3 nucleotides: TGTGCCAGCAGTTCGAACCGAGCGGAACAAGAGACCCAGTACTTC. This chain joins TRBV27 and TRBJ2-5; D is perhaps TRBD2 (5 bases). The CDR3 sequence is 15 residues long. CDR1 is MNHEY and CDR2 is SMNVEV in the germline V gene (reference sequence). V gave up 4 bases and J gave up 2 bases, with 14 bases separating them.

The chain couples TRBV7-3 to TRBJ2-7; D possibly corresponds to TRBD2 (5 bases). The CDR3 contains 14 residues. CDR1 and CDR2 from the germline V gene are SGHTA and FQGTGA. Trimming took off 4 bases at V and 5 bases at J, with 15 bases between the two ends. In DNA, the CDR3 is TGTGCCAGCAGCTCAACTAGAAATCCCAACGAGCAGTACTTC. This encodes CASSSTRNPNEQYF.

The rearrangement links TRBV13 to TRBJ2-1; 9 bases fit TRBD2. CDR3 length: 16 amino acids. Per germline, CDR1 PRHDT and CDR2 FYEKMQ (reference sequence). With 4 bases clipped from V and 10 bases from J, the junction kept 14 bases outside the gene matches. The CDR3 DNA is TGTGCCAGCAGCTCTCGTCTAGCGGGAAGTTATGACGAGCAGTTCTTC. Its protein is CASSSRLAGSYDEQFF.

In regard to this clone: Different DNA sequences within this sample yield the same CDR3. The chain employs TRBV10-3 and TRBJ2-5; TRBD2 aligns across 10 bases. V shed 0 bases, J shed 2 bases, and the junction held 3 bases outside the gene matches. Germline V gene lookup returns CDR1 ENHRY and CDR2 SYGVKD. The CDR3 is 16 residues long. The CDR3 DNA reads as TGTGCCATCAGTGAGTCCCTAGCGGGAGTACAAGAGACCCAGTACTTC. The encoded protein is CAISESLAGVQETQYF.

This clone was counted only a few times. V is TRBV19 and J is TRBJ1-1; TRBD1 aligns across 9 bases. The germline CDR1 and CDR2 sequences are LNHDA and SQIVND (reference sequence). The CDR3 has 17 residues. J was trimmed by 1 base and V by 5 bases; bases with no gene match: 11. In DNA form, the CDR3 reads TGTGCCAGTAGTTCACGACAGGGGGGCGGGTCGAACACTGAAGCTTTCTTT. Its translation is CASSSRQGGGSNTEAFF.

This clone was counted between two and nine times. The chain is built from TRBV19 and TRBJ2-3; TRBD1 aligns across 8 bases. CDR3 size: 14 residues. V shed 7 bases and J 4 bases; nucleotides not matched to a gene: 7. Germline loops: CDR1 LNHDA, CDR2 SQIVND (reference sequence). CDR3 amino acids: CASTQGALADTQYF. The CDR3 nucleotides read TGTGCCAGTACCCAGGGGGCGTTAGCAGATACGCAGTATTTT.

The rearrangement uses TRBV11-1 and TRBJ2-1, with TRBD2 identical over 8 bases. CDR1 is SGHAT and CDR2 is FQDESV in the germline V gene (reference sequence). CDR3 length: 13 amino acids. The junction had 8 bases not matched to a gene; V was cut back by 2 bases and J by 14 bases. The CDR3 protein is CASSLSLTGGEFF. The DNA of the CDR3 is TGTGCCAGCAGCTTATCGTTGACGGGAGGGGAGTTCTTC.

This sequence joins TRBV7-3 and TRBJ2-5, with 7 bases aligning to TRBD1. V was clipped by 1 base and J by 2 bases; unmatched bases: 4. This CDR3 has 15 amino acids. Germline V CDR1 and CDR2: SGHTA, FQGTGA. DNA of the CDR3: TGTGCCAGCAGCTTAAATGTCAGGGGGCAAGAGACCCAGTACTTC. Encoded protein: CASSLNVRGQETQYF. The full variable domain, its missing parts supplied by reference TRBV7-3 and TRBJ2-5, is GAGVSQTPSNKVTEKGKYVELRCDPISGHTALYWYRQSLGQGPEFLIYFQGTGAADDSGLPNDRFFAVRPEGSVSTLKIQRTERGDSAVYLCASSLNVRGQETQYFGPGTRLLVL.

This chain joins TRBV9 and TRBJ2-2; TRBD2 is a possible D gene (6 bases). CDR3 length: 15 amino acids. The V end was cut by 3 bases, the J end by 2 bases, with 11 bases between. CDR1 and CDR2 (germline): SGDLS, YYNGEE. For the CDR3, the DNA is TGTGCCAGCAGCGACGGGGGAGGCAACACCGGGGAGCTGTTTTTT. It specifies CASSDGGGNTGELFF.

The J gene is TRBJ1-1, the V gene TRBV11-3; D unclear. Germline assignment: CDR1 SGHNT and CDR2 YENEEA. The CDR3 has 13 residues. With 3 bases removed from V and 6 bases from J, the gap between germline ends came to 11 bases. CDR3 region: CASSLPGSPEAFF. The CDR3 DNA sequence: TGTGCCAGCAGCTTGCCGGGGAGCCCTGAAGCTTTCTTT.

The chain employs TRBV6-1 and TRBJ2-7; D remains unclear. V was pared by 3 bases and J by 2 bases, with 8 bases between. There are 13 residues in the CDR3. CDR1 is MNHNS, CDR2 SASEGT, per germline. Here the CDR3 reads CASSERKPYEQYF. CDR3 sequence (DNA): TGTGCCAGCAGTGAGAGGAAGCCCTACGAGCAGTACTTC.

The chain employs TRBV28 and TRBJ1-2; 11 bases are shared with TRBD1. Trimming removed 5 bases from V and 4 bases from J; junction bases left unmatched: 6. The CDR3 has 15 amino acids. Germline V gene lookup returns CDR1 MDHEN and CDR2 SYDVKM. The CDR3 DNA is TGTGCCAGCAGTCTCCGGACAGGGGGCGGCTATGGCTACACCTTC. Residues: CASSLRTGGGYGYTF.

The V and J genes are TRBV19 and TRBJ1-2, with 11 nucleotides matching TRBD1. The CDR3 has 12 residues. Germline V gene lookup returns CDR1 LNHDA and CDR2 SQIVND (reference sequence). V was clipped by 5 bases and J by 8 bases; unmatched bases: 1. The chain's CDR3 is CASSGQGAGYTF. The CDR3 DNA reads TGTGCCAGTAGTGGACAGGGGGCAGGCTACACCTTC.

V usage is TRBV5-6 and J usage is TRBJ2-7; D gene ambiguous. Trimming left V 2 bases short and J 0 bases short, with 9 bases between. The germline gives CDR1 SGHDT, CDR2 YYEEEE. CDR3 length: 14 amino acids. The CDR3: CASSFSGPSYEQYF. CDR3 in DNA: TGTGCCAGCAGCTTTAGTGGGCCCTCCTACGAGCAGTACTTC.

The genes are TRBV7-6 and TRBJ2-2; 11 bases are a match to TRBD2. This CDR3 contains 19 residues. Germline V gene sequence: CDR1 SGHVS, CDR2 FNYEAQ. The V segment lost 5 bases and the J segment 6 bases; nucleotides outside the gene matches: 17. DNA of the CDR3: TGTGCCAGCAGCCCCTATAGAGCCCTACTAGCGGGAGCGGCCGGGGAGCTGTTTTTT. Translated: CASSPYRALLAGAAGELFF.

The CDR3 DNA reads TGTGCCAGCAGTTTCCCCGCAGGAGAGCAGTTCTTC. This codes for CASSFPAGEQFF. The rearrangement links TRBV27 to TRBJ2-1; the D is unclear. CDR1 is MNHEY and CDR2 is SMNVEV in the germline V gene (reference sequence). Trimming took off 3 bases at V and 10 bases at J, with 10 bases between the two ends. The CDR3 spans 12 residues.

The chain employs TRBV7-3 and TRBJ2-1; 8 positions match TRBD2. Trimming removed 2 bases from V and 2 bases from J; junction bases left unmatched: 5. Germline CDR1 reads SGHTA; CDR2 reads FQGTGA. The CDR3 runs 16 residues. The CDR3 loop is CASSLLAGGAYNEQFF. CDR3 bases: TGTGCCAGCAGCTTATTGGCGGGAGGAGCCTACAATGAGCAGTTCTTC.

The rearrangement joins TRBV6-5 to TRBJ2-5; D perhaps matches TRBD1 (6 bases). This CDR3 comprises 15 residues. Germline lookup yields CDR1 MNHEY and CDR2 SVGAGI. V dropped 0 bases and J dropped 5 bases, with 13 bases sitting between them. CDR3 residues: CASSYSTGPGETQYF. DNA for the CDR3: TGTGCCAGCAGTTACTCGACAGGACCCGGGGAGACCCAGTACTTC.

The genes are TRBV5-1 and TRBJ2-3; 12 positions agree with TRBD2. J was trimmed by 0 bases and V by 0 bases; bases with no gene match: 8. There are 19 residues in the CDR3. Germline values: CDR1 SGHRS, CDR2 YFSETQ. The CDR3 protein is CASSLVLAGGKTSTDTQYF. CDR3 in DNA: TGCGCCAGCAGCTTGGTCCTAGCGGGAGGGAAAACTAGCACAGATACGCAGTATTTT. The full variable domain, rest sourced from reference TRBV5-1 and TRBJ2-3, is KAGVTQTPRYLIKTRGQQVTLSCSPISGHRSVSWYQQTPGQGLQFLFEYFSETQRNKGNFPGRFSGRQFSNSRSEMNVSTLELGDSALYLCASSLVLAGGKTSTDTQYFGPGTRLTVL.

The gene calls are TRBV24-1 and TRBJ2-5, with 9 bases identical to TRBD2. The germline gives CDR1 KGHDR, CDR2 SFDVKD. This CDR3 comprises 15 residues. V lost 11 bases, J lost 0 bases, and 9 bases stayed unmatched. CDR3 in amino acids: CAITRPSGDQETQYF. CDR3 DNA sequence: TGTGCCATAACTCGCCCTAGCGGGGACCAAGAGACCCAGTACTTC.

V is TRBV15 and J is TRBJ2-7; D unresolved. Trimming stripped 0 bases from V and 1 base from J, with 10 bases between. The germline V gene encodes CDR1 LNHNV and CDR2 YYDKDF (reference sequence). The CDR3 runs 15 residues. The chain's CDR3 is CATSRDPATSYEQYF. DNA for the CDR3: TGTGCCACCAGCAGAGATCCTGCTACTTCCTACGAGCAGTACTTC.

This clone showed up just a few times. The chain employs TRBV28 and TRBJ2-7; D unclear. This CDR3 is 16 amino acids long. CDR1 and CDR2 from the germline V gene are MDHEN and SYDVKM. V dropped 4 bases and J dropped 0 bases, with 16 bases sitting between them. CDR3 region: CASSYPQLPSSYEQYF. The DNA for the CDR3 is TGTGCCAGCAGTTACCCACAGTTACCGAGCTCCTACGAGCAGTACTTC.

This chain joins TRBV11-2 and TRBJ2-5; 7 positions match TRBD2. The V segment lost 3 bases and the J segment 4 bases; nucleotides outside the gene matches: 14. This CDR3 has 17 residues. Germline V CDR1 and CDR2: SGHAT, FQNNGV. The CDR3 bases are TGTGCCAGCAGCTTGGGGGGTTGGACTAGACTAGGAGAGACCCAGTACTTC. It codes for CASSLGGWTRLGETQYF.

This chain joins TRBV30 and TRBJ2-5, with TRBD2 matching 11 bases. The CDR3 sequence is 15 residues long. J lost 0 bases, V lost 2 bases, and 2 bases had no gene match. The germline V gene encodes CDR1 GTSNPN and CDR2 SVGIG (reference sequence). CDR3 bases: TGTGCCTGGAGTACTAGCGGGAGCTACCAAGAGACCCAGTACTTC. This codes for CAWSTSGSYQETQYF.

Note on this clone: The junction departs from the called germline gene at one end, perhaps through a read error. The chain employs TRBV18 and TRBJ2-7, with 9 bases lining up with TRBD2. The CDR3 totals 16 residues. Germline-derived CDR1 and CDR2 are KGHSH and LQKENI. The CDR3 sequence: CASSPLLTSGSYEQYF. CDR3 DNA: TGTGCCAGCTCCCCACTTCTGACTAGCGGTTCGTACGAGCAGTACTTC.

V gene TRBV30 combines with J gene TRBJ1-1; D is ambiguous. V lost 2 bases and J lost 11, with 18 bases in between. Germline V gives CDR1 GTSNPN, CDR2 SVGIG (reference sequence). This CDR3 region has 13 residues. The CDR3 sequence is CAWSPSPAAGAFF. The CDR3 region has the DNA TGTGCCTGGAGTCCGTCCCCCGCAGCGGGGGCTTTCTTT. Using reference TRBV30 and TRBJ1-1 for the parts outside the CDR3, the full variable domain is SQTIHQWPATLVQPVGSPLSLECTVEGTSNPNLYWYRQAAGRGLQLLFYSVGIGQISSEVPQNLSASRPQDRQFILSSKKLLLSDSGFYLCAWSPSPAAGAFFGQGTRLTVV.

This clone was counted a few times. The gene calls are TRBV12-5 and TRBJ2-3, with 12 bases identical to TRBD2. The germline gives CDR1 LGHNT, CDR2 FRNRAP. Unmatched junction bases numbered 4, after V lost 2 bases and J lost 1 base. The CDR3 is 17 residues long. The CDR3 DNA reads TGTGCTAGTGGTTTGCTAGGGACTAGCGGGCGCACAGATACGCAGTATTTT. Translation: CASGLLGTSGRTDTQYF.

The rearrangement uses TRBV4-1 and TRBJ2-5; weak D call: TRBD2 (5 bases). The V and J ends lost 1 base and 2 bases respectively, with 8 bases between them. This CDR3 spans 14 amino acids. Looked up from germline, CDR1 is MGHRA and CDR2 is YSYEKL. This CDR3 is CASSQVSGQETQYF. The CDR3 DNA is TGCGCCAGCAGCCAAGTGTCGGGGCAAGAGACCCAGTACTTC.